This paragraph reports one T cell receptor beta chain. The entry originates in a study of cytomegalovirus exposure and HLA in healthy donors. Use of 60 Vbeta and 13 Jbeta primers characterized the PCR. The method was immunoSEQ multiplex PCR; TCRdb's version includes in-frame clones alone and lacks a portion of them. The sample gives about 190,000 clones, roughly 80% of which show up once; 0.7% to 0.95% is in the top ten. The receptor's source is a woman between 18 and 29 years old in good health and CMV-seronegative. The sample was PBMCs.

The chain's CDR3 is CASSPGQEYNQPQHF. CDR3 in DNA: TGTGCCAGCAGCCCGGGACAGGAGTACAATCAGCCCCAGCATTTT. The genes are TRBV5-8 and TRBJ1-5; 8 nucleotides align to TRBD1. Germline CDR1 reads SGHTS; CDR2 reads YDEGEE. This CDR3 has 15 amino acids. V gave up 4 bases and J gave up 3 bases; unmatched junction bases: 6.